This is a list of T cell receptor beta chains from one sample in a study of blood T cell repertoires in COVID-19. Repertoires were generated with immunoSEQ multiplex PCR, while TCRdb's copy carries only in-frame clones and drops some. Among a few hundred thousand clones listed, approximately 87% were seen once. Input material: PBMCs or T cells enriched from blood (not recorded which). These receptors were obtained from a woman in her forties or fifties who had recovered from COVID-19. CDR3s include the opening cysteine and the closing phenylalanine or tryptophan. The D gene is left open where the match is weak. Clone sizes are given selectively: once, few, many, or a class where the clone is expanded.

j_call | clone_size | v_call | d_call | cdr3_aa | cdr3_nt
TRBJ2-2 | - | TRBV10-3 | - | CAISEGGRGEGFGELFF | TGTGCCATCAGTGAGGGTGGCAGGGGCGAGGGTTTCGGGGAGCTGTTTTTT
TRBJ1-2 | - | TRBV5-1 | TRBD1 | CASTSGQGLYGYTF | TGCGCCAGCACCTCGGGACAGGGGCTCTATGGCTACACCTTC
TRBJ1-2 | - | TRBV19 | TRBD1 | CASGQGGSYGYTF | TGTGCCAGCGGACAGGGAGGGAGTTATGGCTACACCTTC
TRBJ1-2 | - | TRBV19 | TRBD1 | CASSIERQGRYGYTF | TGTGCCAGTAGTATAGAACGACAGGGGCGCTATGGCTACACCTTC
TRBJ2-5 | - | TRBV5-6 | - | CASSQGGGVGETQYF | TGTGCCAGCAGCCAGGGAGGAGGAGTAGGAGAGACCCAGTACTTC
TRBJ2-5 | - | TRBV5-1 | TRBD1 | CASSPRQGLQETQYF | TGCGCCAGCAGCCCGCGACAGGGCCTCCAAGAGACCCAGTACTTC
TRBJ1-1 | - | TRBV5-1 | TRBD1 | CASSPGTGGADTEAFF | TGCGCCAGCAGCCCCGGGACAGGGGGCGCGGACACTGAAGCTTTCTTT
TRBJ1-1 | - | TRBV29-1 | - | CSVGGERPTEAFF | TGCAGCGTGGGGGGAGAAAGGCCCACTGAAGCTTTCTTT
TRBJ2-3 | - | TRBV3-1/TRBV3-2 | TRBD2 | CASSRSLLAGTDTQYF | TGTGCCAGCAGCCGGAGTCTACTAGCGGGGACAGATACGCAGTATTTT
TRBJ1-2 | - | TRBV6-2/TRBV6-3 | - | CASSYEENYGYTF | TGTGCCAGCAGTTACGAGGAGAACTATGGCTACACCTTC
TRBJ2-3 | - | TRBV4-2 | - | CASSQDPPPSGFTDTQYF | TGTGCCAGCAGCCAAGATCCCCCTCCGTCAGGGTTCACAGATACGCAGTATTTT
TRBJ2-7 | - | TRBV21-1 | - | CASSKELPGQFCYEQYF | TGTGCCAGCAGCAAAGAGTTGCCGGGACAGTTCTGTTACGAGCAGTACTTC
TRBJ1-1 | few | TRBV19 | - | CASSISGNTEAFF | TGTGCCAGTAGTATATCGGGGAACACTGAAGCTTTCTTT
TRBJ2-2 | once | TRBV7-8 | - | CASKRDPTNTGELFF | TGTGCCAGCAAAAGAGATCCAACGAACACCGGGGAGCTGTTTTTT
TRBJ2-3 | - | TRBV7-7 | TRBD2 | CASSLAGATTDTQYF | TGTGCTAGCAGCTTAGCGGGGGCTACAACCGATACGCAGTATTTT
TRBJ1-1 | - | TRBV7-9 | - | CASSPRRAVNTEAFF | TGTGCCAGCAGCCCCCGGCGGGCGGTGAACACTGAAGCTTTCTTT
TRBJ1-5 | - | TRBV19 | TRBD1 | CASTPQQGSNQPQHF | TGTGCCAGTACCCCCCAACAGGGGAGCAATCAGCCCCAGCATTTT
TRBJ2-5 | - | TRBV28 | - | CASSFGPQETQYF | TGTGCCAGCAGTTTCGGTCCCCAAGAGACCCAGTACTTC
TRBJ1-2 | - | TRBV7-9 | TRBD1 | CAGHNFGTGVDGYTF | TGTGCCGGCCACAATTTCGGGACAGGGGTCGATGGCTACACCTTC
TRBJ1-2 | - | TRBV6-5 | - | CASSSYSFRVLGYTF | TGTGCCAGCAGTTCTTATAGCTTTCGGGTTCTTGGCTACACCTTC
TRBJ1-2 | - | TRBV30 | TRBD1 | CAWSQGAGGYTF | TGTGCCTGGAGTCAGGGGGCTGGGGGCTACACCTTC
TRBJ1-1 | - | TRBV19 | - | CASRRDMDVEAFF | TGTGCCAGTAGGCGGGATATGGACGTTGAAGCTTTCTTT
TRBJ1-1 | - | TRBV28 | - | CASRPTHRVTEAFF | TGTGCCAGCAGACCCACTCACAGGGTCACTGAAGCTTTCTTT
TRBJ1-4 | - | TRBV4-1 | - | CASSQAPGTNEKLFF | TGCGCCAGCAGCCAGGCACCCGGGACTAATGAAAAACTGTTTTTT
TRBJ1-1 | - | TRBV4-2 | - | CASSPMARDTEAFF | TGTGCCAGCAGCCCGATGGCCAGGGACACTGAAGCTTTCTTT
TRBJ1-6 | - | TRBV19 | TRBD1 | CASTGQVTSSLHF | TGTGCCAGTACCGGACAGGTCACCTCATCTCTCCACTTT
TRBJ1-1 | - | TRBV6-2/TRBV6-3 | TRBD1 | CASSYEVGQANTEAFF | TGTGCCAGCAGTTATGAGGTGGGACAGGCGAACACTGAAGCTTTCTTT
TRBJ1-3 | - | TRBV29-1 | TRBD1 | CSARGQGAGNTIYF | TGCAGCGCTCGGGGACAGGGGGCTGGAAACACCATATATTTT
TRBJ2-7 | - | TRBV4-1 | TRBD1 | CASSPGGQVSYEQYF | TGCGCCAGCAGCCCAGGCGGACAGGTCTCCTACGAGCAGTACTTC
TRBJ2-1 | few | TRBV5-4 | - | CASSLKGSSYNEQFF | TGTGCCAGCAGCTTGAAAGGGAGCTCCTACAATGAGCAGTTCTTC
TRBJ1-2 | - | TRBV5-1 | - | CASSLNSADSVYGYTF | TGCGCCAGCAGCTTGAATAGTGCGGATTCCGTCTATGGCTACACCTTC
TRBJ2-1 | - | TRBV7-8 | TRBD2 | CASSHGLAGGQGSSYNEQFF | TGTGCCAGCAGCCACGGACTAGCGGGGGGTCAGGGGAGCTCCTACAATGAGCAGTTCTTC